The 30 T cell receptor beta chains presented below share a single source sample, sequenced in a study of CD8+CD57+ T cells in acquired aplastic anemia. Patients chosen for sequencing had shown CD8+CD57+ cell expansion by flow cytometry. Using genomic DNA as the template, TCR beta VDJ and CDR3 profiling was carried out. TCRdb reprocessed the reads via MiXCR and lists one record per CDR3 protein. Here the sample spans around 500,000 distinct CDR3 sequences, over 25% being singletons. Sequenced input: sorted CD4+, CD8+, or CD8+CD57+ T cells (not recorded which) from PBMCs. All receptors come from a human donor with aplastic anemia.

This clonotype was counted many times. The CDR3 nucleotides read TGTGCCAGCAGGATGACACGGCCCTGGTCACCCCTCCACTTT. Residues: CASRMTRPWSPLHF. The chain couples TRBV12-3 or TRBV12-4 to TRBJ1-6; D not resolved. The CDR3 runs to 14 residues. The germline V and J ends were trimmed by 6 bases and 10 bases, with 16 bases remaining between them.

The table lists this clonotype with many counts. The chain employs TRBV29-1 and TRBJ2-3; 12 nucleotides match TRBD1. Germline CDR1 reads SQVTM; CDR2 reads ANQGSEA. The CDR3 runs 15 residues. J gave up 2 bases and V 6 bases, and 6 bases lay outside the gene matches. The CDR3, as DNA: TGCAGCGTCCAGGGACAGGGGGCGACCACAGATACGCAGTATTTT. Protein product: CSVQGQGATTDTQYF.

The chain is built from TRBV6-1 and TRBJ1-2; 8 bases match TRBD1. Germline V gives CDR1 MNHNS, CDR2 SASEGT. After removal of 6 bases from V and 3 bases from J, the junction contained 6 bases not matched to a gene. The CDR3 runs to 14 residues. DNA for the CDR3: TGTGCCAGCAGGCCGGGACAGGAGTACTATGGCTACACCTTC. Translation gives CASRPGQEYYGYTF.

This clonotype was detected ten times or more. This chain links TRBV29-1 with TRBJ2-1; D ambiguous. CDR3 length: 13 residues. The V gene lost 3 bases and the J gene lost 0 bases, with 6 bases spanning the gap. Per the germline V gene, CDR1 is SQVTM and CDR2 is ANQGSEA. The CDR3 nucleotides are TGCAGCGTTGAGGACGGCTCCTACAATGAGCAGTTCTTC. The encoded protein is CSVEDGSYNEQFF.

This clonotype showed up many times. The rearrangement joins TRBV5-1 to TRBJ1-2; D gene unclear. The germline V and J ends were trimmed by 5 bases and 4 bases, with 12 bases remaining between them. CDR1 and CDR2 (germline): SGHRS, YFSETQ. The length of the CDR3 is 13 residues. CDR3 protein: CASRDSWGYGYTF. The CDR3 DNA is TGCGCCAGCAGGGACTCCTGGGGCTATGGCTACACCTTC.

This clonotype appeared many times. The chain combines TRBV24-1 with TRBJ1-1, with D maybe TRBD1 (5 bases). The V gene's germline CDR1 is KGHDR and CDR2 SFDVKD. V lost 2 bases to trimming and J lost 1 base, with 7 bases between them. The CDR3 contains 14 residues. The CDR3 loop is CATSDSGTNTEAFF. In nucleotides, the CDR3 is TGTGCCACCAGTGATTCCGGGACGAACACTGAAGCTTTCTTT.

At least ten counts were recorded for this clonotype. DNA for the CDR3: TGCGCCAGCGGGACGGACTCTGGAAACACCATATATTTT. It yields the protein CASGTDSGNTIYF. J is TRBJ1-3 and V is TRBV5-1; maybe TRBD1 (5 bases). CDR3 size: 13 residues. The germline V gene encodes CDR1 SGHRS and CDR2 YFSETQ. V was shortened by 7 bases and J by 0 bases, with 8 bases between the two germline ends.

The chain couples TRBV12-3 or TRBV12-4 to TRBJ2-7, with D possibly being TRBD2 (6 bases). The V gene lost 1 base and the J gene lost 0 bases, with 10 bases spanning the gap. The CDR3 has 15 amino acids. The DNA of the CDR3 is TGTGCCAGCAGTTTAGGGCCGGGAGTCTCCTACGAGCAGTACTTC. Its protein product is CASSLGPGVSYEQYF.

In this sample, this clonotype turned up many times. The chain combines TRBV4-1 with TRBJ1-2; weak D call: TRBD1 (6 bases). Trimming took 2 bases from V and 2 from J, leaving 9 bases between them. CDR1 and CDR2 from the germline V gene are MGHRA and YSYEKL. This CDR3 spans 14 amino acids. The CDR3 loop reads CASSQPGQNYGYTF. In DNA form, the CDR3 reads TGCGCCAGCAGCCAACCCGGACAGAACTATGGCTACACCTTC.

In this sample, this clonotype turned up many times. The J gene is TRBJ2-1, the V gene TRBV2; 12 nucleotides agree with TRBD2. V lost 7 bases, J lost 6 bases, and 4 bases stayed unmatched. CDR3 length equals 14 residues. CDR1 and CDR2 from the germline V gene are SNHLY and FYNNEI. CDR3 residues: CASMRLAGVNEQFF. CDR3 sequence (DNA): TGTGCCAGCATGCGACTAGCGGGAGTCAATGAGCAGTTCTTC.

This clonotype was seen ten or more times. The V call is TRBV29-1, the J call TRBJ1-2, with 8 bases lining up with TRBD1. V lost 3 bases, J lost 4 bases, and 7 bases stayed unmatched. CDR3 length equals 14 residues. Germline CDR1 and CDR2: SQVTM and ANQGSEA. The CDR3 reads CSVEGSQGGYGYTF. In nucleotides, the CDR3 is TGCAGCGTTGAGGGCTCACAGGGGGGCTATGGCTACACCTTC. Full variable domain (missing parts from reference TRBV29-1 and TRBJ1-2): SAVISQKPSRDICQRGTSLTIQCQVDSQVTMMFWYRQQPGQSLTLIATANQGSEATYESGFVIDKFPISRPNLTFSTLTVSNMSPEDSSIYLCSVEGSQGGYGYTFGSGTRLTVV.

This clonotype was counted between two and nine times. The chain links TRBV5-1 to TRBJ1-2, with TRBD1 matching over 7 bases. The CDR3 length is 14 residues. Germline-derived CDR1 and CDR2 are SGHRS and YFSETQ. Unmatched junction bases numbered 7, after V lost 8 bases and J lost 0 bases. The CDR3 here is CASGRDSTNYGYTF. DNA for the CDR3: TGCGCCAGTGGGCGGGACAGTACTAACTATGGCTACACCTTC.

This clonotype was seen only a few times. The chain recombines TRBV3-1 with TRBJ2-7, with D unclear. The CDR3 is made up of 13 amino acids. Trimming took off 2 bases at V and 3 bases at J, with 8 bases between the two ends. Germline V lookup: CDR1 LGHDT, CDR2 YNNKEL (reference sequence). The CDR3 DNA reads as TGTGCCAGCAGCCAAAATGAACACTACGAGCAGTACTTC. It translates to CASSQNEHYEQYF.

V and J are TRBV4-1 and TRBJ2-7, with 10 positions matching TRBD2. J lost 3 bases, V lost 4 bases, and 6 bases had no gene match. The germline CDR1 and CDR2 sequences are MGHRA and YSYEKL. The CDR3 is 15 amino acids. Here the CDR3 reads CASSRPLAGLYEQYF. CDR3 nucleotide sequence: TGCGCCAGCAGCCGCCCACTAGCGGGACTCTACGAGCAGTACTTC.

The rearrangement joins TRBV7-9 to TRBJ1-1; 8 nucleotides line up with TRBD1. Germline lookup yields CDR1 SEHNR and CDR2 FQNEAQ (reference sequence). The CDR3 spans 14 residues. V trimming: 1 base; J trimming: 4 bases; junction bases outside the gene matches: 2. The CDR3 bases are TGTGCCAGCAGCTTAGGGACAGGGAGCACTGAAGCTTTCTTT. Amino acid sequence: CASSLGTGSTEAFF.

This clonotype was observed many times. This chain joins TRBV4-3 and TRBJ1-5; D possibly corresponds to TRBD1 (6 bases). The V and J ends lost 0 bases and 2 bases respectively, with 8 bases between them. The CDR3 has 15 residues. Germline lookup yields CDR1 LGHNA and CDR2 YSLEER. This CDR3 reads CASSQEDRGNQPQHF. In DNA form, the CDR3 reads TGCGCCAGCAGCCAAGAGGACAGAGGCAATCAGCCCCAGCATTTT.

In this sample, this clonotype turned up once. The chain recombines TRBV2 with TRBJ1-1; D is undetermined. CDR1 and CDR2 from the germline V gene are SNHLY and FYNNEI. Trimming took off 4 bases at V and 6 bases at J, with 15 bases between the two ends. The CDR3 spans 14 residues. Here the CDR3 reads CASSAWLGIAEAFF. CDR3 coding DNA: TGTGCCAGCAGTGCATGGTTGGGGATCGCTGAAGCTTTCTTT.

There are many counts of this clonotype. The chain joins TRBV19 to TRBJ1-1; D gene unclear. V lost 2 bases, J lost 4 bases, and 17 bases lay in between. The CDR3 runs to 16 residues. Germline V gene lookup returns CDR1 LNHDA and CDR2 SQIVND (reference sequence). The CDR3 nucleotides read TGTGCCAGTAGTATATACTCGGCAGGTCTGGGCACTGAAGCTTTCTTT. Residues: CASSIYSAGLGTEAFF.

The rearrangement uses TRBV19 and TRBJ1-3, with 7 bases matching TRBD1. CDR3 length: 16 residues. The V gene end was trimmed by 6 bases and the J gene end by 0 bases; junction bases not matched to a gene: 8. Germline assignment: CDR1 LNHDA and CDR2 SQIVND (reference sequence). CDR3: CASSRTGPNSGNTIYF. The CDR3 DNA sequence: TGTGCCAGTAGCCGGACAGGCCCAAACTCTGGAAACACCATATATTTT.

This chain uses TRBV10-2 with TRBJ1-1, with D perhaps TRBD1 (6 bases). Deletions cut 6 bases from V and 4 bases from J, with 15 bases between. The germline V gene has CDR1 WSHSY and CDR2 SAAADI. This CDR3 has 14 amino acids. The DNA for the CDR3 is TGCGCCAGCAGGCAGGACAGTGGGAGCACTGAAGCTTTCTTT. It yields the protein CASRQDSGSTEAFF.

The chain couples TRBV20-1 to TRBJ2-1, with D unclear. The CDR3 contains 13 residues. The V gene lost 5 bases and the J gene lost 6 bases, with 14 bases spanning the gap. The germline CDR1 and CDR2 sequences are DFQATT and SNEGSKA (reference sequence). For the CDR3, the DNA is TGCAGTGCTCCCGCTCGGGCTATCAATGAGCAGTTCTTC. The encoded protein is CSAPARAINEQFF.

The rearrangement joins TRBV9 to TRBJ2-4; D uncertain. The CDR3 is 14 residues long. From germline, CDR1 is SGDLS and CDR2 YYNGEE. Trimming took 4 bases from V and 6 from J, leaving 14 bases between them. CDR3 region: CASSPVGVGNIQYF. The CDR3 nucleotides are TGTGCCAGCAGCCCAGTTGGGGTAGGAAACATTCAGTACTTC.

This clonotype has just a few counts. Its ends do not fully match the called genes, so a read error is possible. The chain is built from TRBV6-1 and TRBJ1-5; D ambiguous. The germline V gene encodes CDR1 MNHNS and CDR2 SASEGT. This CDR3 has 14 residues. The CDR3 DNA is TGTACCAGCACTAAGGACGGCGGCAATCAGCCCCAGCATTTT. Translated, it gives CTSTKDGGNQPQHF.

This clonotype was seen more than once but under ten times. This rearrangement joins TRBV4-2 to TRBJ1-1; no reliable D call. This CDR3 is 13 amino acids long. V lost 3 bases, J lost 8 bases, and 13 bases lay in between. Germline CDR1 and CDR2: LGHNA and YNFKEQ. The CDR3 loop is CASSHLLRIEAFF. In nucleotides, the CDR3 is TGTGCCAGCAGCCATCTACTACGGATAGAAGCTTTCTTT.

This clonotype was recorded a few times. This chain connects TRBV10-3 to TRBJ2-4; 7 positions match TRBD2. V shed 5 bases and J 0 bases; nucleotides not matched to a gene: 16. The length of the CDR3 is 19 residues. From germline, CDR1 is ENHRY and CDR2 SYGVKD. Written as DNA, the CDR3 is TGTGCCATCAGTCCCAAAGCCGTGAGCGGGGACTTAGCCAAAAACATTCAGTACTTC. Translating gives CAISPKAVSGDLAKNIQYF.

The J gene is TRBJ1-6, the V gene TRBV13; 9 positions agree with TRBD1. This CDR3 contains 20 residues. The junction had 9 bases not matched to a gene; V was cut back by 0 bases and J by 0 bases. CDR1 is PRHDT, CDR2 FYEKMQ, per germline (reference sequence). The CDR3 protein is CASSLGLDRGLSSYNSPLHF. The CDR3 coding sequence is TGTGCCAGCAGCTTAGGCCTGGACAGGGGACTAAGCTCCTATAATTCACCCCTCCACTTT.

This clonotype was seen once. The chain links TRBV4-1 to TRBJ2-6; perhaps TRBD1 as D (6 bases). This CDR3 contains 16 residues. The V gene lost 3 bases and the J gene lost 2 bases, with 11 bases spanning the gap. Germline V gene sequence: CDR1 MGHRA, CDR2 YSYEKL. This chain's CDR3 is CASSQTGLPGANVLTF. The CDR3 bases are TGCGCCAGCAGCCAGACAGGTCTGCCTGGGGCCAACGTCCTGACTTTC.

This clonotype was detected only a few times. The chain is built from TRBV6-1 and TRBJ2-7; 12 bases fit TRBD2. This CDR3 region has 16 residues. Trimming at V came to 6 bases and at J to 4 bases, leaving 10 bases not matched to a gene. CDR1 MNHNS and CDR2 SASEGT come from the germline V gene. CDR3 in DNA: TGTGCCAGCAGCCCGGGAGGGACTAGCGGGTTGTACGAGCAGTACTTC. Protein: CASSPGGTSGLYEQYF.

The V call is TRBV15, the J call TRBJ1-5, with 9 bases lining up with TRBD1. The CDR3 is made up of 14 amino acids. J gave up 2 bases and V 9 bases, and 5 bases lay outside the gene matches. CDR1 and CDR2 from the germline V gene are LNHNV and YYDKDF (reference sequence). The DNA of the CDR3 is TGTGCCACTATGGACAGGGGCCGCAATCAGCCCCAGCATTTT. It encodes CATMDRGRNQPQHF. The complete variable domain, with remaining parts taken from reference TRBV15 and TRBJ1-5, reads DAMVIQNPRYQVTQFGKPVTLSCSQTLNHNVMYWYQQKSSQAPKLLFHYYDKDFNNEADTPDNFQSRRPNTSFCFLDIRSPGLGDTAMYLCATMDRGRNQPQHFGDGTRLSIL.

The V and J genes are TRBV5-6 and TRBJ1-2; D remains unclear. V was trimmed by 4 bases and J by 8 bases, leaving 18 bases between them. The CDR3 has 14 amino acids. In germline, CDR1 is SGHDT, CDR2 YYEEEE. CDR3 loop: CASSPPLSPIGYTF. For the CDR3, the DNA is TGTGCCAGCAGCCCACCCCTGTCCCCGATCGGCTACACCTTC.